What follows are 27 T cell receptor beta chains derived from one specimen sequenced in a study of T cells in Graves' hyperthyroidism and ophthalmopathy (dated by TCRdb to about 2019). Libraries were prepared through multiplex PCR. The instrument given in TCRdb is Illumina HiSeq 2000. Amplification of TCR beta CDR3 regions was carried out from RNA transcripts. A first-round RT-PCR of the TCR CDR3 used the HTBI primer set with the Qiagen OneStep RT-PCR kit. TCRdb's own reprocessing of the public reads used fastp at Q25 and MiXCR and kept productive beta chains. Rows with a matching CDR3 protein are joined into one entry that keeps the most common DNA and genes. In all, the sample holds under 200,000 distinct CDR3 sequences, and about 9% of those were seen once. Around 20% of the sample comes from the top ten. The sequenced material came from blood. These receptors were obtained from a woman aged 18 to 35 with Graves' hyperthyroidism that later progressed to Graves' ophthalmopathy.

This clonotype was counted ten times or more. The V and J genes are TRBV12-3 or TRBV12-4 and TRBJ1-2; D is ambiguous. The CDR3 is 15 residues long. The V end was cut by 6 bases, the J end by 3 bases, with 17 bases between. CDR3 nucleotides: TGTGCCAGCAGCCCCACCCGTCGAGGGTACTATGGCTACACCTTC. It translates to CASSPTRRGYYGYTF.

This clonotype was picked up many times. The V gene is TRBV5-1, the J gene TRBJ2-7, with D tentatively TRBD1 or TRBD2 (5 bases each). This CDR3 has 15 amino acids. With 4 bases removed from V and 3 bases from J, the gap between germline ends came to 17 bases. CDR1 is SGHRS and CDR2 is YFSETQ in the germline V gene. CDR3 nucleotide sequence: TGCGCCAGCAGCCAAACTCCGGGACGGAACTACGAGCAGTACTTC. It specifies CASSQTPGRNYEQYF.

This clonotype has ten or more counts. The chain has TRBV20-1 and TRBJ2-7; possible D gene TRBD2, 5 bases. The CDR3 extends over 11 amino acids. Germline CDR1 DFQATT, CDR2 SNEGSKA (reference sequence). CDR3 DNA sequence: TGCAGCTCCGGGGATTCCTACGAGCAGTACTTC. Translating gives CSSGDSYEQYF.

A few counts support this clonotype. A much larger clonotype is one base distant, so this may be a read error. The chain is built from TRBV20-1 and TRBJ2-7; the match to TRBD2 covers 13 bases. CDR3 length: 15 amino acids. CDR1 is DFQATT, CDR2 SNEGSKA, per germline (reference sequence). The CDR3 loop is CSATGTSGKSYERYF. CDR3 sequence (DNA): TGCAGTGCCACCGGGACTAGCGGGAAGAGCTACGAGCGGTACTTC.

This clonotype was recorded many times. V and J are TRBV12-3 or TRBV12-4 and TRBJ1-2, with no clear D. Trimming left V 5 bases short and J 7 bases short, with 17 bases between. CDR3 length equals 14 residues. CDR3 in DNA: TGTGCCAGCAGTCACGGACGGGCTCGAGCTGGCTACACCTTC. Residues: CASSHGRARAGYTF.

This clonotype was recorded at least ten times. This chain links TRBV7-3 with TRBJ2-3; 10 nucleotides match TRBD1. This CDR3 spans 15 amino acids. Germline V CDR1 and CDR2: SGHTA, FQGTGA. With V trimmed by 5 bases and J by 6 bases, 8 bases remained unmatched. The CDR3 sequence: CASSQKAGQGDTQYF. The CDR3 nucleotides are TGTGCCAGCAGCCAAAAAGCGGGACAGGGGGATACGCAGTATTTT.

This clonotype was observed a handful of times. This chain joins TRBV6-1 and TRBJ1-4; the D gene is possibly TRBD1 (6 bases). Trimming cost V 2 bases and J 8 bases, with 15 bases left between them. Germline loops: CDR1 MNHNS, CDR2 SASEGT. The CDR3 length is 15 residues. The CDR3 nucleotides are TGTGCCAGCAGTGAACAGGGTCTGCAGGGGGAAAAACTGTTTTTT. Translation gives CASSEQGLQGEKLFF.

In its sample, this clonotype was seen many times. This rearrangement joins TRBV2 to TRBJ2-7; D may be TRBD1 (6 bases). Trimming cost V 7 bases and J 2 bases, with 18 bases left between them. Germline-derived CDR1 and CDR2 are SNHLY and FYNNEI. The CDR3 has 15 residues. Here the CDR3 reads CASTRSGTNTYEQYF. CDR3 coding DNA: TGTGCCAGCACCAGGTCCGGGACAAACACCTACGAGCAGTACTTC.

Many counts were recorded for this clonotype. The CDR3 nucleotides are TGTGCCAGCAGTTCTTTAACGGAAGAAAAACTGTTTTTT. Encoded protein: CASSSLTEEKLFF. The chain recombines TRBV2 with TRBJ1-4; D is unclear. Germline CDR1 reads SNHLY; CDR2 reads FYNNEI. This CDR3 is 13 amino acids long. V was cut by 5 bases and J by 8 bases, with 12 bases left in between.

The chain employs TRBV19 and TRBJ1-5; 8 nucleotides align to TRBD1. V dropped 6 bases and J dropped 4; count of bases not matched to a gene: 8. Per germline, CDR1 LNHDA and CDR2 SQIVND (reference sequence). This CDR3 spans 15 amino acids. CDR3 sequence: CASSPGTGRNQPQHF. CDR3 nucleotide sequence: TGTGCCAGTAGCCCAGGGACAGGTCGAAATCAGCCCCAGCATTTT.

This clonotype came up many times. This chain uses TRBV28 with TRBJ2-7; D is possibly TRBD1 or TRBD2 (6 bases each). Looked up from germline, CDR1 is MDHEN and CDR2 is SYDVKM. The ends were cut back, 6 bases at V and 4 bases at J, with 13 bases in the middle. The length of the CDR3 is 13 residues. CDR3 coding DNA: TGTGCCAGCAGCCGAGGGGGGTGGTACGAGCAGTACTTC. Its translation: CASSRGGWYEQYF.

The V gene is TRBV10-2, the J gene TRBJ2-7; 9 bases are a match to TRBD1. Germline assignment: CDR1 WSHSY and CDR2 SAAADI. After removal of 2 bases from V and 3 bases from J, the junction contained 8 bases not matched to a gene. This CDR3 spans 16 amino acids. This chain's CDR3 is CASSEAWGDRDYEQYF. The DNA of the CDR3 is TGCGCCAGCAGTGAGGCTTGGGGGGACAGGGACTACGAGCAGTACTTC.

With regard to this clonotype: A clone one base away is much larger, so this may be a read error. The V gene is TRBV30, the J gene TRBJ2-1, with D hard to call. The CDR3 consists of 12 residues. The V gene lost 4 bases and the J gene lost 9 bases, with 13 bases spanning the gap. CDR1 GTSNPN and CDR2 SVGIG come from the germline V gene (reference sequence). The CDR3 reads CAWNPGSPEQFF. CDR3 coding DNA: TGTGCCTGGAATCCCGGAAGCCCTGAGCAGTTCTTC.

At least ten counts were recorded for this clonotype. CDR3 sequence reads: CSAIKTTLTGELFF. The CDR3 nucleotides are TGCAGCGCTATAAAAACTACGCTCACCGGGGAGCTGTTTTTT. The chain employs TRBV29-1 and TRBJ2-2; unclear D gene. V was cut by 7 bases and J by 4 bases, with 16 bases left in between. This CDR3 region has 14 residues. The V gene's germline CDR1 is SQVTM and CDR2 ANQGSEA.

This clonotype was observed at least ten times. The rearrangement links TRBV11-2 to TRBJ1-1, with D unresolved. Germline assignment: CDR1 SGHAT and CDR2 FQNNGV. V lost 4 bases to trimming and J lost 5 bases, with 20 bases between them. CDR3 length: 16 residues. DNA for the CDR3: TGTGCCAGCAGCTCCCGGCCTAGGTTTTGGTCAACTGAAGCTTTCTTT. Translating it yields CASSSRPRFWSTEAFF.

This clonotype was counted many times. This rearrangement joins TRBV30 to TRBJ1-1; D possibly corresponds to TRBD1 (5 bases). V lost 3 bases and J lost 4, with 12 bases in between. The CDR3 is 13 amino acids. Germline V gives CDR1 GTSNPN, CDR2 SVGIG (reference sequence). The CDR3 DNA reads TGTGCCTGGAGCCTGCAGGGAGGCACTGAAGCTTTCTTT. It encodes CAWSLQGGTEAFF.

This clonotype was detected ten times or more. The chain has TRBV7-2 and TRBJ2-1; 8 positions agree with TRBD1. CDR3 length equals 14 residues. The trim removed 4 bases at V and 1 base at J, leaving 0 bases unmatched. The germline CDR1 and CDR2 sequences are SGHTA and FQGNSA. As DNA, the CDR3 is TGTGCCAGCAGCTACAGGGGGTCCTACAATGAGCAGTTCTTC. It specifies CASSYRGSYNEQFF.

This clonotype was seen ten or more times. The chain is built from TRBV28 and TRBJ1-2; D remains unclear. V lost 2 bases, J lost 1 base, and 8 bases lay in between. This CDR3 spans 14 amino acids. Germline-derived CDR1 and CDR2 are MDHEN and SYDVKM. The CDR3 loop is CASSLVAVNYGYTF. For the CDR3, the DNA is TGTGCCAGCAGTTTAGTCGCAGTTAACTATGGCTACACCTTC.

This clonotype came up many times. V and J are TRBV7-6 and TRBJ2-7; 10 bases fit TRBD1. The CDR3 has 16 residues. Germline loops: CDR1 SGHVS, CDR2 FNYEAQ. The J segment lost 6 bases and the V segment lost 1 base, leaving 9 bases of the junction unmatched. The CDR3 is CASSLEGDRGSGEQYF. Here the CDR3 DNA reads TGTGCCAGCAGCTTAGAAGGGGACAGGGGATCCGGCGAGCAGTACTTC.

This clonotype occurred many times. The chain joins TRBV11-3 to TRBJ2-2; tentative D call: TRBD1 (5 bases). The germline V gene has CDR1 SGHNT and CDR2 YENEEA. Deletions cut 6 bases from V and 1 base from J, with 6 bases between. This CDR3 has 13 residues. Written as DNA, the CDR3 is TGTGCCAGCAGAGGGGAGAACACCGGGGAGCTGTTTTTT. Encoded protein: CASRGENTGELFF.

This clonotype was seen repeatedly, ten times or more. V and J are TRBV13 and TRBJ2-7; no clear D. V was shortened by 4 bases and J by 3 bases, with 13 bases between the two germline ends. CDR3 length: 14 residues. Germline CDR1 reads PRHDT; CDR2 reads FYEKMQ (reference sequence). CDR3 nucleotides: TGTGCCAGCAGCTCCGGAGACGGTAACTACGAGCAGTACTTC. As protein: CASSSGDGNYEQYF.

This chain connects TRBV20-1 to TRBJ1-6, with D uncertain. CDR3 size: 13 residues. Deletions cut 3 bases from V and 8 bases from J, with 11 bases between. The V gene's germline CDR1 is DFQATT and CDR2 SNEGSKA (reference sequence). CDR3 protein: CSASDQFDSPLHF. CDR3 DNA sequence: TGCAGTGCTAGTGACCAATTTGATTCACCCCTCCACTTT.

This clonotype was seen repeatedly, ten times or more. This rearrangement joins TRBV7-9 to TRBJ2-1, with 8 bases identical to TRBD1. There are 15 residues in the CDR3. Germline trimming cut 5 bases from V and 5 bases from J; bases unmatched to any gene: 8. CDR1 and CDR2 (germline): SEHNR, FQNEAQ (reference sequence). CDR3 amino acids: CASSLGQGQDNEQFF. The CDR3, as DNA: TGTGCCAGCAGCCTCGGACAGGGTCAGGACAATGAGCAGTTCTTC.

On this clonotype: A much more abundant neighbour one base away suggests this may be a read error. V gene TRBV6-2 or TRBV6-3 combines with J gene TRBJ2-5; 9 nucleotides line up with TRBD1. The CDR3 loop spans 15 amino acids. The V gene end was trimmed by 6 bases and the J gene end by 5 bases; junction bases not matched to a gene: 10. CDR1 and CDR2 (germline): MNHEY, SVGEGT. This CDR3 is CASSLDRGAQETQYF. The CDR3 DNA reads TGTGCCAGCAGCCTTGACAGGGGGGCTCAGGAGACCCAGTACTTC.

This chain links TRBV11-2 with TRBJ2-5; the match to TRBD2 covers 9 bases. The length of the CDR3 is 16 residues. The junction had 4 bases not matched to a gene; V was cut back by 1 base and J by 1 base. The germline gives CDR1 SGHAT, CDR2 FQNNGV. The CDR3 reads CASSLAAGGPQETQYF. Written as DNA, the CDR3 is TGTGCCAGCAGCTTAGCAGCGGGGGGCCCCCAAGAGACCCAGTACTTC. The full variable domain, completed using reference TRBV11-2 and TRBJ2-5, is EAGVAQSPRYKIIEKRQSVAFWCNPISGHATLYWYQQILGQGPKLLIQFQNNGVVDDSQLPKDRFSAERLKGVDSTLKIQPAKLEDSAVYLCASSLAAGGPQETQYFGPGTRLLVL.

The table lists this clonotype with many counts. The chain couples TRBV29-1 to TRBJ2-7; D could derive from TRBD1 or TRBD2 (6 bases each). Per germline, CDR1 SQVTM and CDR2 ANQGSEA. The CDR3 extends over 15 amino acids. Trimming shortened V by 2 bases and J by 1 base, and 15 bases separated the two germline ends. The CDR3 region has the DNA TGCAGCGTTGAAACTCAGGGGAGGTATTCCTACGAGCAGTACTTC. Its translation: CSVETQGRYSYEQYF.

The V gene is TRBV20-1, the J gene TRBJ2-7; the match to TRBD2 covers 9 bases. The CDR3 totals 13 residues. Per germline, CDR1 DFQATT and CDR2 SNEGSKA (reference sequence). V lost 5 bases to trimming and J lost 2 bases; unmatched junction nucleotides: 4. Here the CDR3 reads CSALAGVPYEQYF. In nucleotides, the CDR3 is TGCAGTGCTTTAGCGGGGGTACCCTACGAGCAGTACTTC.